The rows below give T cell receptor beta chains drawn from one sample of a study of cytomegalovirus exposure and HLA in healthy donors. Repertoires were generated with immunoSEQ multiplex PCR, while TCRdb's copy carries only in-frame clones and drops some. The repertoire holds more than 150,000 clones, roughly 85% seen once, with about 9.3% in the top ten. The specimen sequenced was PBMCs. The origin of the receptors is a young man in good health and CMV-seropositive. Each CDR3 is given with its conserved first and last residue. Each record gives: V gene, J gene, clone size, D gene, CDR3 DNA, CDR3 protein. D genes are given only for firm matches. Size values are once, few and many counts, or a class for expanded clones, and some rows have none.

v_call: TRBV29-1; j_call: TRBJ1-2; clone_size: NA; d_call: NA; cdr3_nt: TGCAGCGTTGATGGGCCACAGCATGGCTACACCTTC; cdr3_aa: CSVDGPQHGYTF
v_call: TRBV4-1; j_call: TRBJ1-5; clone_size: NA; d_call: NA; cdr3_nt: TGCGCCAGCAGCCTAATAACAGGGCCTCAGCCCCAGCATTTT; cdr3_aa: CASSLITGPQPQHF
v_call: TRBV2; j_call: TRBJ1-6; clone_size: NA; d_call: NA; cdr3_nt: TGTGCCGGTAGGAGTGACAGCCTTTACTTT; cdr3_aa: CAGRSDSLYF
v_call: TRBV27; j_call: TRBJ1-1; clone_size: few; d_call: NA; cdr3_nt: TGTGCCAGCAGTTTATCCGCAGGGACTGAAGCTTTCTTT; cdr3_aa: CASSLSAGTEAFF
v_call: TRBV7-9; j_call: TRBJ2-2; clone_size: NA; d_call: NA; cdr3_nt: TGTGCCAGCAGCTTAGACAGGGCTGCCGGGGAGCTGTTTTTT; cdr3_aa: CASSLDRAAGELFF
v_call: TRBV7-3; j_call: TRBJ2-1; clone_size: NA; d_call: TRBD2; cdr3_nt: TGTGCCAGCAGCTTATTCATTGCGGGGGGGCGCAATGAGCAGTTCTTC; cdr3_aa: CASSLFIAGGRNEQFF
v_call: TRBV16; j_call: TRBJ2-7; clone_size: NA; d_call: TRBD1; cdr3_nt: TGTGCCAGCAGCCAATCGTCCGGCAGGGGGTACGAGCAGTACTTC; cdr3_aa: CASSQSSGRGYEQYF
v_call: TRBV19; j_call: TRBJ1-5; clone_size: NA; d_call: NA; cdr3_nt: TGTGCCAGTAGGAGTTGGGCAGATAATAGCAATCAGCCCCAGCATTTT; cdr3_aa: CASRSWADNSNQPQHF
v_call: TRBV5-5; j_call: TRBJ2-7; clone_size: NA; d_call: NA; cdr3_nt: TGTGCCAGCGAGAGGACCTTAGCGCTTCTAGCCGAGCAGTACTTC; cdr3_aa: CASERTLALLAEQYF
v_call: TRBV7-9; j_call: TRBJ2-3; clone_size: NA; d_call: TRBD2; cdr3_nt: TGTGCCAGCAGCGCAAGCGGGGGGACAGATACGCAGTATTTT; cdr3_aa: CASSASGGTDTQYF
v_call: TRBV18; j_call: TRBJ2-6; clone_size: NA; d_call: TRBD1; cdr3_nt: TGTGCCAGCTCACCAATCCCACAGGGGTTGCGCTCTGGGGCCAACGTCCTGACTTTC; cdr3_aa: CASSPIPQGLRSGANVLTF
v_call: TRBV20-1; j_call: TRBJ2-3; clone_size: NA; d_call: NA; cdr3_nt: TGCAGTGGGGGGCGCACAGATACGCAGTATTTT; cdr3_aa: CSGGRTDTQYF
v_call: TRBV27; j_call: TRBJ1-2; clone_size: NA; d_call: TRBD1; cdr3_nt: TGTGCCAGCAGCAGGGGGCCGAACTATGGCTACACCTTC; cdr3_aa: CASSRGPNYGYTF
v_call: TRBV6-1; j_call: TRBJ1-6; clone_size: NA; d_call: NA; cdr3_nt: TGTGCCAGCAGTGAAGCGGTCAGCTCCTATAATTCACCCCTCCACTTT; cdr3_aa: CASSEAVSSYNSPLHF
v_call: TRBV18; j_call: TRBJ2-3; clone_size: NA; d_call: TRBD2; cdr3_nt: TGTGCCAGCTCACCCCAACTACTAGCGGGGGGGCGCACAGATACGCAGTATTTT; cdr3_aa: CASSPQLLAGGRTDTQYF
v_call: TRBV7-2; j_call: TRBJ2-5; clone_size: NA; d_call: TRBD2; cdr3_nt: TGTGCCAGCAGCATAACGCGGGGGGCCTACCAAGAGACCCAGTACTTC; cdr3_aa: CASSITRGAYQETQYF
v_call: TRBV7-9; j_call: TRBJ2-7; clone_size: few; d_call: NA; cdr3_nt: TGTGCCAGCAGCGGTCGGGGGGCCCCGTCCTACGAGCAGTACTTC; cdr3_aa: CASSGRGAPSYEQYF
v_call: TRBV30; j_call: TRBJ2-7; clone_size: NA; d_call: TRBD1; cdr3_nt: TGTGCCTGGAGTTGCCCGGGACGGGACAGGGTGTGCGAGCAGTACTTC; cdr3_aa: CAWSCPGRDRVCEQYF
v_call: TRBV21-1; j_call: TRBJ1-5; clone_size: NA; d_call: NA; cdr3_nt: TGTGCCAGCGTCGGGGGAGATCAGCCCCAGCATTTT; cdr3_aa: CASVGGDQPQHF
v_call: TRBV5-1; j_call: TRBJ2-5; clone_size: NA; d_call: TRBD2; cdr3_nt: TGCGCCAGCAGGATGAGCGGGGGGTCGGAAGAGACCCAGTACTTC; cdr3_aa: CASRMSGGSEETQYF
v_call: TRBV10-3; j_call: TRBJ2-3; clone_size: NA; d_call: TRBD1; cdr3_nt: TGTGCCATCAGTGGGAGTCGGGACAGGGATAGCACAGATACGCAGTATTTT; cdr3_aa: CAISGSRDRDSTDTQYF
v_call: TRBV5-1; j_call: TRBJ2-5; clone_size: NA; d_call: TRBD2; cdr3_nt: TGCGCCAGCAGCTTCGGTTTACGGGGGGGGGAAGGAGAGACCCAGTACTTC; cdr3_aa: CASSFGLRGGEGETQYF
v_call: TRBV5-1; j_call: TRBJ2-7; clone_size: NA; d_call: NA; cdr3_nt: TGCGCCAGCAGCCCGGCTCGGAGGGGGGGCCGAGAGCAGTACTTC; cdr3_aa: CASSPARRGGREQYF
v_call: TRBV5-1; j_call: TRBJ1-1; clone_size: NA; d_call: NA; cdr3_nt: TGCGCCAGCAGCTTGGATGGGCTCCCTGAAGCTTTCTTT; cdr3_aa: CASSLDGLPEAFF
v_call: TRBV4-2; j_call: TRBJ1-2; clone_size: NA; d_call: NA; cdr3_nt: TGTGCCAGCAGCCAAGCGGATCAACGAGGGAGCGATGGCTACACCTTC; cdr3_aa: CASSQADQRGSDGYTF
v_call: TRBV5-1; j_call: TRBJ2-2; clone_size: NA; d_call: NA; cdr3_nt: TGCGCCAGCAGCTTGAGCAGGACAGACACCGGGGAGCTGTTTTTT; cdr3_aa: CASSLSRTDTGELFF
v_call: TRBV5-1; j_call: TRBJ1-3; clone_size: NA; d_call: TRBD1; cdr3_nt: TGCGCCAGCAGAGGGGGCCCCCCTGGAAACACCATATATTTT; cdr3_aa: CASRGGPPGNTIYF
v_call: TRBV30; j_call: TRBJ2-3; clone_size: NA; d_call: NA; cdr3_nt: TGTGCCTGGAGGGGGGCTACGCAGTATTTT; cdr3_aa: CAWRGATQYF
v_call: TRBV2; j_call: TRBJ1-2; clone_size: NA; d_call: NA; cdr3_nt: TGTGCCAGCATGGAGGGGTCCTATGGCTACACCTTC; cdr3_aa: CASMEGSYGYTF
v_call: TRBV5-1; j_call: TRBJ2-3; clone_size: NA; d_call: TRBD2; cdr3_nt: TGCGCCAGCAGACCCGAGGTTGGGACTAGCGGGGTGGATACGCAGTATTTT; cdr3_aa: CASRPEVGTSGVDTQYF
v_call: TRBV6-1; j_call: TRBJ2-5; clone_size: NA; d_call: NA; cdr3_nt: TGTGCCAGCAGTGAGGGCAGGGTCAGCGAGACCCAGTACTTC; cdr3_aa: CASSEGRVSETQYF
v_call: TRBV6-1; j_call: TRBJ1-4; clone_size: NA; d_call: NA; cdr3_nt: TGTGCCAGCACCCCCAGGGTTGCTAATGAAAAACTGTTTTTT; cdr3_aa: CASTPRVANEKLFF